The present T cell receptor beta chain was sequenced within a study of brain T cells in children with intractable seizures. Time point meaning: blood from clinic visit 5 months post-surgery; TSC patient then seizure free. Before surgery, patients took at least one anti-epileptic drug. Only in-frame clones appear in the TCRdb table, and some are missing; sequencing was by immunoSEQ multiplex PCR. The sample yields hundreds of thousands of clones, more than 85% seen once. The germline CDR1 and CDR2 sequences are LNHDA and SQIVND (reference sequence). Trimming removed 4 bases from V and 3 bases from J; junction bases left unmatched: 2. The CDR3 is 14 amino acids.

The sequence was collected from a boy in the first two years of life with tuberous sclerosis and intractable seizures. The input for sequencing was peripheral blood, taken 4 to 5 months after surgery. This chain connects TRBV19 to TRBJ1-5; TRBD1 matches at 8 bases. CDR3 in amino acids: CASSRDRPNQPQHF. In DNA form, the CDR3 reads TGTGCCAGTAGTAGGGACAGGCCCAATCAGCCCCAGCATTTT. Variable domain in full (rest from reference TRBV19 and TRBJ1-5): DGGITQSPKYLFRKEGQNVTLSCEQNLNHDAMYWYRQDPGQGLRLIYYSQIVNDFQKGDIAEGYSVSREKKESFPLTVTSAQKNPTAFYLCASSRDRPNQPQHFGDGTRLSIL.